This T cell receptor (beta chain) appears in the sequencing data of a study of cytomegalovirus exposure and HLA in healthy donors. Notes on the study in general: Across all donors, roughly uniform sequencing depth was an assumption of the presence/absence analyses.

For this clone: Its specificity is unknown.

Germline values: CDR1 SGHVS, CDR2 FQNEAQ. The V end lost 6 bases, the J end lost 1 base, and 12 bases lay between the germline ends. The CDR3 is 14 amino acids. The PCR employed 60 Vbeta primers together with 13 Jbeta primers. Profiling relied on immunoSEQ multiplex PCR, and the TCRdb table lists in-frame clones only, not all of them. The sample holds about 170,000 clones, over 65% seen once. The sequence came from a female donor in good health and CMV-seronegative. The rearrangement links TRBV7-8 to TRBJ1-1; D is ambiguous. Specimen: PBMCs. The CDR3 reads CASSLGYGNTEAFF. DNA of the CDR3: TGTGCCAGCAGTCTAGGTTACGGGAACACTGAAGCTTTCTTT.